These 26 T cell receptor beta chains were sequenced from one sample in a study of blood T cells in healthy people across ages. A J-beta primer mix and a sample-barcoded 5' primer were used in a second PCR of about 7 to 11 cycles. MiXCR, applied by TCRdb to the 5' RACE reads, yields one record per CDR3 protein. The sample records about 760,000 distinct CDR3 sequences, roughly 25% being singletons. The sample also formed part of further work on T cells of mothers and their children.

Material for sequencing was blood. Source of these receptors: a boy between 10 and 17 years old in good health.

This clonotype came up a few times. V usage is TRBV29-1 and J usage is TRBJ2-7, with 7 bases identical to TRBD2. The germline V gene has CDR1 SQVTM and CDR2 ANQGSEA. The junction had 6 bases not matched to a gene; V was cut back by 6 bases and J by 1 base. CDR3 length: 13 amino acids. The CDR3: CSVVLAASYEQYF. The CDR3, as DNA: TGCAGCGTCGTGCTAGCGGCATCCTACGAGCAGTACTTC.

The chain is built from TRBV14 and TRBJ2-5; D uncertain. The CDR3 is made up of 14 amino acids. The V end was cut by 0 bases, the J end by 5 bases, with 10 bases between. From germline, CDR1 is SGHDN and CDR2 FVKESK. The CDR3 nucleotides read TGTGCCAGCAGCCAAGAGTGGGCCGAGGAGACCCAGTACTTC. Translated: CASSQEWAEETQYF.

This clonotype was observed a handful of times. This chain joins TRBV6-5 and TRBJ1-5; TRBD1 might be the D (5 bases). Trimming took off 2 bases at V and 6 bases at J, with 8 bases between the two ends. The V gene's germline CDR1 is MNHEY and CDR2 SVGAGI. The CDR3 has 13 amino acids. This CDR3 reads CASSYGQGQPQHF. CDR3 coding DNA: TGTGCCAGCAGTTACGGGCAGGGTCAGCCCCAGCATTTT.

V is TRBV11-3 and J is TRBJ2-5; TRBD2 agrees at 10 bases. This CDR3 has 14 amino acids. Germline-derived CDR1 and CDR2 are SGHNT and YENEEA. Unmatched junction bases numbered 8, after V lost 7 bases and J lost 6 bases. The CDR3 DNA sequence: TGTGCCAGCACCTCTTTAGCGGGAGGAAAGACCCAGTACTTC. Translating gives CASTSLAGGKTQYF.

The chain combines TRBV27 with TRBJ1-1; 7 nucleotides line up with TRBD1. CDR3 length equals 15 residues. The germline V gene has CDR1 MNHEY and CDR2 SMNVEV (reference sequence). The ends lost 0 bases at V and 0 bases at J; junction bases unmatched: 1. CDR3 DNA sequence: TGTGCCAGCAGTTTATCCGGGACAGTGAACACTGAAGCTTTCTTT. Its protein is CASSLSGTVNTEAFF.

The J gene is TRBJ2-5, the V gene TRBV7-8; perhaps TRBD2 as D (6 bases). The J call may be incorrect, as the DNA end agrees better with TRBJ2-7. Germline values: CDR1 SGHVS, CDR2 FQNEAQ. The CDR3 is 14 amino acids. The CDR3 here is CASSLDYGVYEQYF. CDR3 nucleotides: TGTGCCAGCAGCTTGGACTATGGCGTCTACGAGCAGTACTTC.

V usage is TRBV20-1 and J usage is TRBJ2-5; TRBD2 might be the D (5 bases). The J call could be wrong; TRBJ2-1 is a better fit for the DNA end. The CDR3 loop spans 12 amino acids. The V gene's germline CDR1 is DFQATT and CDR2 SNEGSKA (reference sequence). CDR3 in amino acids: CSADREYNEQFF. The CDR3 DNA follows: TGCAGTGCTGATAGGGAGTACAATGAGCAGTTCTTC.

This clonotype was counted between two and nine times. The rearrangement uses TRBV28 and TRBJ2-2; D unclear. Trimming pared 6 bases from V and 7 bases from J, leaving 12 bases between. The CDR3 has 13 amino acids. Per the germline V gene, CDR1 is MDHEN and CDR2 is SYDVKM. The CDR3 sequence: CASSPGPGGELFF. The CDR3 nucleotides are TGTGCCAGCAGCCCGGGTCCTGGCGGGGAGCTGTTTTTT.

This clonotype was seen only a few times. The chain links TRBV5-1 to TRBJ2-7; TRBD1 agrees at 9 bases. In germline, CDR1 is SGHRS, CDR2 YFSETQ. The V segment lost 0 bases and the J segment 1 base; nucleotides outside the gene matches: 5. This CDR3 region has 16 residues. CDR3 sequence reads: CASSLGGTGLSYEQYF. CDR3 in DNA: TGCGCCAGCAGCTTGGGCGGGACAGGGCTGTCCTACGAGCAGTACTTC.

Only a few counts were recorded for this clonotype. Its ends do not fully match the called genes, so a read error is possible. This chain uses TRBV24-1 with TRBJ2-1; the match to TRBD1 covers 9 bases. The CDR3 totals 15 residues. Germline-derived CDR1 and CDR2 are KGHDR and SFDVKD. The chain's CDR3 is CVTSDPWTGVYEQFF. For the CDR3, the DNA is TGTGTCACCAGTGATCCATGGACAGGGGTTTACGAGCAGTTCTTC.

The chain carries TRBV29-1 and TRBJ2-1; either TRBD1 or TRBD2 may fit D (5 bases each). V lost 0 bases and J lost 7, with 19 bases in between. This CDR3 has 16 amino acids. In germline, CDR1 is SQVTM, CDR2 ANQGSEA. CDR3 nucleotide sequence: TGCAGCGTTGAAGATCGAGGTAGCGCCTGGGGGAATGAGCAGTTCTTC. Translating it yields CSVEDRGSAWGNEQFF.

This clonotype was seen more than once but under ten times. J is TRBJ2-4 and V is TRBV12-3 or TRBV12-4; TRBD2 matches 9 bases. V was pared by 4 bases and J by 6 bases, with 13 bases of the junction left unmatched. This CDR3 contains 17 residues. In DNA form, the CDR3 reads TGTGCCAGCAGTTATCTCTTCGGCGGGAGGGGCAGAAACATTCAGTACTTC. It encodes CASSYLFGGRGRNIQYF.

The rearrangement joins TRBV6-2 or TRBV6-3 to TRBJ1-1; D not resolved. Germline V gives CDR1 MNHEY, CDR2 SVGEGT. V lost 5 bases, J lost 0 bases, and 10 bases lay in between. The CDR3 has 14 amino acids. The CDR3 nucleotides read TGTGCCAGCAGTACTTTGGGCATGAACACTGAAGCTTTCTTT. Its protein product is CASSTLGMNTEAFF.

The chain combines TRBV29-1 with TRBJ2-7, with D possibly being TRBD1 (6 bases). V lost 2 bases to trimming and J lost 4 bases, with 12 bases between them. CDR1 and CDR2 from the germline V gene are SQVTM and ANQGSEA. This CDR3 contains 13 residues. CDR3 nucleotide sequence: TGCAGCGTTGAATCGGACAGCCGATACGAGCAGTACTTC. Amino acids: CSVESDSRYEQYF.

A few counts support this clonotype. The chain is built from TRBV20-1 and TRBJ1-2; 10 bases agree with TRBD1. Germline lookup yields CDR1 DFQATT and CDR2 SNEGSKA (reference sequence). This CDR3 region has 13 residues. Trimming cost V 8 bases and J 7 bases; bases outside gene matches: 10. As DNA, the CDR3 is TGCAGTACTGGAGACAGGGGGCGGGGTGGCTACACCTTC. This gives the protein CSTGDRGRGGYTF.

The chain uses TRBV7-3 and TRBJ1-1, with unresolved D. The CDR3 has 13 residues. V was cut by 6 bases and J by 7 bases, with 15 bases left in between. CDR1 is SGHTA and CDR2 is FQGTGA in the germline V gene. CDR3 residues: CASRPTALGEAFF. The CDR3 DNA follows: TGTGCCAGCAGGCCGACCGCTTTAGGTGAAGCTTTCTTT.

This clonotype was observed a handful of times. In nucleotides, the CDR3 is TGTGCCAGCAGCCCGCGCAGGACCGAGCAGTTCTTC. This encodes CASSPRRTEQFF. This chain links TRBV12-3 or TRBV12-4 with TRBJ2-7; D is unresolved. The J call is uncertain, as TRBJ2-1 better fits the DNA end. CDR3 length: 12 residues.

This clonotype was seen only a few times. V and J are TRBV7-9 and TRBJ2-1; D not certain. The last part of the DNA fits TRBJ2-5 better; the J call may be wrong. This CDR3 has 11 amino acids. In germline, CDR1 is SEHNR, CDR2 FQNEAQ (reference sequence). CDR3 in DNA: TGTGCCAGCAGCCCCGACTGGGCCCAGTACTTC. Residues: CASSPDWAQYF.

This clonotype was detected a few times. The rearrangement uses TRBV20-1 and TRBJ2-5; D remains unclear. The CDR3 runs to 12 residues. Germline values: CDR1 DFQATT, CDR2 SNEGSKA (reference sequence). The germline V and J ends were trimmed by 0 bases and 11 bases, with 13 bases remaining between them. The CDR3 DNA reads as TGCAGTGCTAGAGAAGATCGGTGGGGACAGTACTTC. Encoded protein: CSAREDRWGQYF.

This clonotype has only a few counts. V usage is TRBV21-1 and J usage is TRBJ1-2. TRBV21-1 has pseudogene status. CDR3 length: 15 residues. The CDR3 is CASSTRCRTDYGYTF. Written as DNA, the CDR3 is TGTGCCAGCAGCACCCGTTGCAGAACTGACTATGGCTACACCTTC.

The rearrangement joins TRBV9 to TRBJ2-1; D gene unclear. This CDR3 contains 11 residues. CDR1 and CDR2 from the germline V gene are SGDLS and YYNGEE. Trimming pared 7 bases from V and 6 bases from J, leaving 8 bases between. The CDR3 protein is CASGFSNEQFF. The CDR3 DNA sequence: TGTGCCAGCGGCTTCAGCAATGAGCAGTTCTTC. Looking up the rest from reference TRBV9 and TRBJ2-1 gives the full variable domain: DSGVTQTPKHLITATGQRVTLRCSPRSGDLSVYWYQQSLDQGLQFLIQYYNGEERAKGNILERFSAQQFPDLHSELNLSSLELGDSALYFCASGFSNEQFFGPGTRLTVL.

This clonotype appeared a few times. In DNA, the CDR3 is TGTGCCAGCAGCCAAGATAAGCGGGAGGGCCGAAGAAATGAGCAGTTCTTC. Translation: CASSQDKREGRRNEQFF. The chain employs TRBV4-2 and TRBJ2-5; TRBD2 matches at 10 bases. The DNA end favors TRBJ2-1, so the J call may be wrong. Germline V lookup: CDR1 LGHNA, CDR2 YNFKEQ. The CDR3 sequence is 17 residues long.

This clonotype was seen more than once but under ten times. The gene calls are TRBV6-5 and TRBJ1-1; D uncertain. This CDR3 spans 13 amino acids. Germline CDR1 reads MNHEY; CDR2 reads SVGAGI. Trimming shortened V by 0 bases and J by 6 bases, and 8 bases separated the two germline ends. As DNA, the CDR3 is TGTGCCAGCAGTTACTCAGGGTCGGCTGAAGCTTTCTTT. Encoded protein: CASSYSGSAEAFF.

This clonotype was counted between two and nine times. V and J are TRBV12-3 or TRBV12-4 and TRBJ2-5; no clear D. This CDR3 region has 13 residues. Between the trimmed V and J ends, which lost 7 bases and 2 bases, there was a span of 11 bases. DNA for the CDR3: TGTGCCAGCAAGGATACTATGCAAGAGACCCAGTACTTC. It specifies CASKDTMQETQYF.

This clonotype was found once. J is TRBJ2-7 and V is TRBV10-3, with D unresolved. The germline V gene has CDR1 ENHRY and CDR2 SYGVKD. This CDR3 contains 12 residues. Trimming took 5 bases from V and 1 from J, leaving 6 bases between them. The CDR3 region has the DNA TGTGCCATCAGTAACAGATCCTACGAGCAGTACTTC. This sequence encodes CAISNRSYEQYF.

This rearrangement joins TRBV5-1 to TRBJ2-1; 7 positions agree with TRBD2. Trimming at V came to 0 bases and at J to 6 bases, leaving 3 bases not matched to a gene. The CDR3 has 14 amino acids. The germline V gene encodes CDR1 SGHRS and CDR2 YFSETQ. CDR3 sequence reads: CASSLALAVNEQFF. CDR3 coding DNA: TGCGCCAGCAGCTTGGCCCTAGCGGTCAATGAGCAGTTCTTC.